One and the same sample provided the 20 T cell receptor beta chains below, sequenced in a study of a mutant IDH1 vaccine in newly diagnosed glioma. No antigen is known for these receptors. The time point denotes: week 47, end of study. Each dose of the vaccine consisted of 300 ug of mutant IDH1 20-mer peptide, with topical imiquimod. TCRdb keeps only in-frame clones here, not all; method: immunoSEQ multiplex PCR. The sample lists roughly 13,000 clones; roughly four fifths were seen once. The sample here was PBMCs, taken from a glioma patient whose treatment included an IDH1 peptide vaccine. These receptors were obtained from a woman aged 40 to 50 with glioma.

This sequence joins TRBV9 and TRBJ1-3, with D unresolved. Per the germline V gene, CDR1 is SGDLS and CDR2 is YYNGEE. The CDR3 sequence is 13 residues long. V was clipped by 3 bases and J by 0 bases, with 4 bases between them. CDR3 amino acids: CASSGSSGNTIYF. Written as DNA, the CDR3 is TGTGCCAGCAGCGGTTCCTCTGGAAACACCATATATTTT.

The sample holds a few counts of this clone. The V gene is TRBV28, the J gene TRBJ1-5; no definite D call. Germline CDR1 and CDR2: MDHEN and SYDVKM. Trimming shortened V by 5 bases and J by 4 bases, and 21 bases separated the two germline ends. The CDR3 length is 17 residues. This chain's CDR3 is CASSPLTPRVGNQPQHF. The CDR3 nucleotides read TGTGCCAGCAGTCCACTGACCCCTCGGGTGGGTAATCAGCCCCAGCATTTT.

This clone turned up a few times. CDR3 nucleotide sequence: TGTGCCACAAAATACAGCACTGAAGCTTTCTTT. It codes for CATKYSTEAFF. This chain uses TRBV19 with TRBJ1-1; unclear D gene. There are 11 residues in the CDR3. Germline V CDR1 and CDR2: LNHDA, SQIVND (reference sequence). Trimming shortened V by 10 bases and J by 4 bases, and 10 bases separated the two germline ends.

This sequence joins TRBV18 and TRBJ2-2; 8 bases are a match to TRBD1. Germline loops: CDR1 KGHSH, CDR2 LQKENI. CDR3 length equals 17 residues. Germline trimming cut 2 bases from V and 0 bases from J; bases unmatched to any gene: 5. The CDR3 is CASSPILTGANTGELFF. CDR3 nucleotide sequence: TGTGCCAGCTCACCAATTCTGACAGGGGCGAACACCGGGGAGCTGTTTTTT.

The chain has TRBV4-1 and TRBJ1-2; no firm D call. Trimming took off 4 bases at V and 3 bases at J, with 12 bases between the two ends. This CDR3 contains 14 residues. From germline, CDR1 is MGHRA and CDR2 YSYEKL. CDR3 nucleotides: TGCGCCAGCAGCCGGTCGGGTCCCGACTATGGCTACACCTTC. Its protein product is CASSRSGPDYGYTF.

The CDR3 loop is CAIRQGTFGYTF. Written as DNA, the CDR3 is TGTGCCATCAGACAGGGGACCTTCGGCTACACCTTC. The J gene is TRBJ1-2, the V gene TRBV10-3, with 7 bases lining up with TRBD1. Per germline, CDR1 ENHRY and CDR2 SYGVKD. This CDR3 spans 12 amino acids. The ends lost 6 bases at V and 8 bases at J; junction bases unmatched: 6.

The chain links TRBV29-1 to TRBJ2-7; D is perhaps TRBD2 (6 bases). CDR3 length equals 12 residues. V shed 4 bases and J shed 3 bases, with 10 bases lying between them. Germline V gene data show CDR1 as SQVTM and CDR2 as ANQGSEA. Here the CDR3 reads CSVVYGGYEQYF. As DNA, the CDR3 is TGCAGCGTTGTATACGGGGGCTACGAGCAGTACTTC.

The count of this clone is one. The chain combines TRBV28 with TRBJ1-2, with D possibly being TRBD1 (6 bases). V was shortened by 3 bases and J by 8 bases, with 10 bases between the two germline ends. Germline CDR1 is MDHEN and CDR2 is SYDVKM. The CDR3 extends over 12 amino acids. CDR3 coding DNA: TGTGCCAGCAGTTTCTCAGGGGAGGGCTACACCTTC. This codes for CASSFSGEGYTF.

This chain uses TRBV18 with TRBJ1-2; TRBD1 aligns across 8 bases. Germline V CDR1 and CDR2: KGHSH, LQKENI. The V gene end was trimmed by 3 bases and the J gene end by 7 bases; junction bases not matched to a gene: 10. This CDR3 spans 15 amino acids. The CDR3 sequence: CASSPRDRPRGGYTF. The CDR3 nucleotides read TGTGCCAGCTCACCGAGGGACAGGCCTCGCGGTGGCTACACCTTC.

The rearrangement links TRBV6-1 to TRBJ2-7; weak D call: TRBD1 (5 bases). V gave up 6 bases and J gave up 4 bases, with 10 bases separating them. The CDR3 length is 12 residues. Germline V gene sequence: CDR1 MNHNS, CDR2 SASEGT. This chain's CDR3 is CASRVGVYEQYF. The CDR3 DNA follows: TGTGCCAGCAGAGTAGGGGTTTACGAGCAGTACTTC.

The gene calls are TRBV7-9 and TRBJ1-5, with D hard to call. The germline CDR1 and CDR2 sequences are SEHNR and FQNEAQ (reference sequence). This CDR3 spans 15 amino acids. Trimming removed 1 base from V and 4 bases from J, with 11 bases in between. The CDR3 region has the DNA TGTGCCAGCAGCTTAGGGGCAGGACGAAATCAGCCCCAGCATTTT. Its protein product is CASSLGAGRNQPQHF. Full variable domain (missing parts from reference TRBV7-9 and TRBJ1-5): DTGVSQNPRHKITKRGQNVTFRCDPISEHNRLYWYRQTLGQGPEFLTYFQNEAQLEKSRLLSDRFSAERPKGSFSTLEIQRTEQGDSAMYLCASSLGAGRNQPQHFGDGTRLSIL.

The J gene is TRBJ2-1, the V gene TRBV4-3, with 12 positions matching TRBD2. The CDR3 extends over 21 amino acids. The germline V gene encodes CDR1 LGHNA and CDR2 YSLEER. With V trimmed by 0 bases and J by 7 bases, 19 bases remained unmatched. In nucleotides, the CDR3 is TGCGCCAGCAGCCAAGACCCCCCAACTAGCGGGGGGTTCTGGTACACGAATGAGCAGTTCTTC. This translates into CASSQDPPTSGGFWYTNEQFF.

This clone was observed a handful of times. The V call is TRBV4-2, the J call TRBJ1-4; D might be TRBD1 (6 bases). The CDR3 consists of 13 residues. Germline V gives CDR1 LGHNA, CDR2 YNFKEQ. Trimming removed 1 base at V and 10 bases at J, with 10 bases between. CDR3 protein: CASSQVVGGKLFF. For the CDR3, the DNA is TGTGCCAGCAGCCAAGTGGTAGGGGGAAAACTGTTTTTT.

The chain carries TRBV5-1 and TRBJ2-3; tentatively, D is TRBD1 (6 bases). Germline assignment: CDR1 SGHRS and CDR2 YFSETQ. The CDR3 contains 15 residues. Trimming took off 4 bases at V and 1 base at J, with 13 bases between the two ends. The CDR3 loop is CASSGGQPRTDTQYF. DNA of the CDR3: TGCGCCAGCAGCGGAGGACAGCCCCGCACAGATACGCAGTATTTT. Together with reference TRBV5-1 and TRBJ2-3, the CDR3 gives the full variable domain: KAGVTQTPRYLIKTRGQQVTLSCSPISGHRSVSWYQQTPGQGLQFLFEYFSETQRNKGNFPGRFSGRQFSNSRSEMNVSTLELGDSALYLCASSGGQPRTDTQYFGPGTRLTVL.

V is TRBV9 and J is TRBJ2-5; perhaps TRBD1 as D (5 bases). V dropped 4 bases and J dropped 5 bases, with 15 bases sitting between them. The CDR3 consists of 14 residues. The germline CDR1 and CDR2 sequences are SGDLS and YYNGEE. The chain's CDR3 is CASSLGAGSETQYF. In DNA form, the CDR3 reads TGTGCCAGCAGCTTAGGGGCTGGTTCGGAGACCCAGTACTTC.

The genes are TRBV5-1 and TRBJ2-3; 12 nucleotides match TRBD2. With 4 bases clipped from V and 6 bases from J, the junction kept 9 bases outside the gene matches. Per germline, CDR1 SGHRS and CDR2 YFSETQ. The CDR3 is made up of 16 amino acids. The chain's CDR3 is CASSDALAGGSDTQYF. DNA for the CDR3: TGCGCCAGCAGCGATGCCCTAGCGGGAGGGAGTGATACGCAGTATTTT.

This sequence joins TRBV7-2 and TRBJ2-2; D may be TRBD1 (6 bases). Looked up from germline, CDR1 is SGHTA and CDR2 is FQGNSA. Trimming removed 4 bases from V and 5 bases from J, with 20 bases in between. The CDR3 totals 17 residues. The CDR3 is CASSSPGGTIRTGELFF. CDR3 coding DNA: TGTGCCAGCAGCTCGCCTGGGGGCACCATCAGGACCGGGGAGCTGTTTTTT.

This clone was detected only once. Other DNA sequences from this sample encode an identical CDR3 as well. The rearrangement joins TRBV28 to TRBJ2-2; D gene uncertain. Between the trimmed V and J ends, which lost 3 bases and 5 bases, there was a span of 4 bases. The CDR3 length is 12 residues. Germline V lookup: CDR1 MDHEN, CDR2 SYDVKM. CDR3 DNA sequence: TGTGCCAGCAGTTTGGGGACCGGGGAGCTGTTTTTT. As protein: CASSLGTGELFF.

This rearrangement joins TRBV9 to TRBJ1-3; D perhaps matches TRBD1 (5 bases). Germline V gene lookup returns CDR1 SGDLS and CDR2 YYNGEE. Between the trimmed V and J ends, which lost 1 base and 4 bases, there was a span of 12 bases. The CDR3 contains 15 residues. The CDR3 nucleotides are TGTGCCAGCAGCGTAAGCCCGCAGGGAGGAAACACCATATATTTT. Its protein is CASSVSPQGGNTIYF.

A few counts support this clone. The rearrangement links TRBV10-3 to TRBJ2-3, with 11 nucleotides matching TRBD2. Unmatched junction bases numbered 9, after V lost 3 bases and J lost 4 bases. The CDR3 has 17 amino acids. The germline CDR1 and CDR2 sequences are ENHRY and SYGVKD. The CDR3 DNA reads TGTGCCATCAGTGAATCCGCACTAGCGGGGGCGTCAGATACGCAGTATTTT. It codes for CAISESALAGASDTQYF.